This T cell receptor (beta chain) was identified during a study of shared clonotypes between healthy human individuals. Whole-study results and caveats: Tissues were not sampled, only blood, and their repertoires likely differ. Memory subsets generally showed smaller estimated richness than naive subsets did.

A remark on this clone: Antigen: not known. Different DNA sequences within this sample yield the same CDR3.

The germline V gene has CDR1 MNHEY and CDR2 SVGAGI. The CDR3 contains 12 residues. V lost 8 bases, J lost 8 bases, and 2 bases stayed unmatched. The authors distributed each subset's genomic DNA evenly over several immunoSEQ plates. Generated by immunoSEQ multiplex PCR, the TCRdb table keeps only in-frame clones and is missing some. The table lists about 2,500,000 clones, approximately 92% of them singletons. The chain has TRBV6-5 and TRBJ1-6; 8 nucleotides align to TRBD1. Sequenced: naive CD4+ T cells sorted from blood. Subset of the sample: CD45RA+ positively selected. This clonotype originated in a man younger than 35 in good health. As DNA, the CDR3 is TGTGCCAGCGGACAGGGTGATTCACCCCTCCACTTT. Translation: CASGQGDSPLHF.